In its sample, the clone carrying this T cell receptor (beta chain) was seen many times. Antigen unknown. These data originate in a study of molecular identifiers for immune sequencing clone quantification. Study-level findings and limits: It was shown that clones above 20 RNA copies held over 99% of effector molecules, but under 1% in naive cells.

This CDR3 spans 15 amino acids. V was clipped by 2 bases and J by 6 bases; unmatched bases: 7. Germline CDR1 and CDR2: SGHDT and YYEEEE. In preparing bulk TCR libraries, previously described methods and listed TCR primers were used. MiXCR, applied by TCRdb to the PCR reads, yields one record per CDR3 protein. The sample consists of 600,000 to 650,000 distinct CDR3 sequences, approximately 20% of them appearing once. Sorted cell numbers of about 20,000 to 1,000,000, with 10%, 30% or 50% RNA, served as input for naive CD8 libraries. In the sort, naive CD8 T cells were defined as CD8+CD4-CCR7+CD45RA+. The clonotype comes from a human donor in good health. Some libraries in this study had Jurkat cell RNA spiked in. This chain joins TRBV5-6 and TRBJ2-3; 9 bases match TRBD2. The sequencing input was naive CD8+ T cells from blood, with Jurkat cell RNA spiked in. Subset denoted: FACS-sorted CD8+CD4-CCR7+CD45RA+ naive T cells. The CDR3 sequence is CASSLLAGAQDTQYF. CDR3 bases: TGTGCCAGCAGCTTATTAGCGGGAGCCCAGGATACGCAGTATTTT.